The clone carrying this T cell receptor (beta chain) showed up just a few times. Its specificity is not known. These data originate in a study of blood T cells in healthy people across ages. Study-wide results and limits: There was a strong correlation between TCR beta diversity and naive T cell percentage. Age advanced and TCR beta diversity per million T cells fell, roughly linearly.

Primers used in a second PCR of about 6 to 12 cycles were a sample-barcoded 5' primer and a J-beta primer mix. From the 5' RACE reads, TCRdb called clonotypes with MiXCR, one entry per CDR3 protein. The sample holds about 730,000 distinct CDR3 sequences, around 46% seen once. Sample: blood. The sequence was collected from a woman aged 55-70 years in good health.

CDR3 DNA: TGTGCCAGCAGTCCCCGGGTAGCGGGGGACAATGAGCAGTACTTC. Translating gives CASSPRVAGDNEQYF. V is TRBV6-5 and J is TRBJ2-5; 9 bases match TRBD2. With 5 bases clipped from V and 11 bases from J, the junction kept 15 bases outside the gene matches. Per the germline V gene, CDR1 is MNHEY and CDR2 is SVGAGI. The CDR3 totals 15 residues.